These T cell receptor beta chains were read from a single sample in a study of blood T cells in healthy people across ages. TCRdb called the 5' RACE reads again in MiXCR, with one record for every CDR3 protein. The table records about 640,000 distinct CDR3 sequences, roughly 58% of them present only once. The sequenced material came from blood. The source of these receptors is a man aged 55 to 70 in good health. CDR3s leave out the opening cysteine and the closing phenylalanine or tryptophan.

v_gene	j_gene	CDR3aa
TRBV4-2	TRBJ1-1	ASSREGRNTEAF
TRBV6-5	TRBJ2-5	ASSYSGVREETQY
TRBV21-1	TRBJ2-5	ASTPGLEQY
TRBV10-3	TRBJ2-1	AIGDRDLSYNEQF
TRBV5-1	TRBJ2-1	ASSLGPQGALNEQF
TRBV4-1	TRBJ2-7	ASSLTSGAGGVSYEQY
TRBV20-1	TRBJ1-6	SARDPTGERRNSPLH
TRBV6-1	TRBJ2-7	ASSHRDRPYEQY
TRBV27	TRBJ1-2	ASRDTSNYGYT
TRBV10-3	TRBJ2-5	AISDRGQGHGQY
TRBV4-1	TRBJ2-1	ASSQDRASGGVNNEQF
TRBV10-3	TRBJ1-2	AISDRDRVYGYT
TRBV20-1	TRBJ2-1	SARATSGGYNEQF
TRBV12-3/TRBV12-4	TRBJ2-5	ASRRQGSKETQY
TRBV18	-	ASSPGGQVGEQY
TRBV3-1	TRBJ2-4	ASSQGPGDPRDIQY
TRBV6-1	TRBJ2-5	ASTQLAGGPGNEQY
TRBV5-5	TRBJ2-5	ASRPGTGVETQY
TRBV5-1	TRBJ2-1	ASARGLAGNEQF
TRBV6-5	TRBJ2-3	ASRPGLSVPPDTQY
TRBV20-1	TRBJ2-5	SATSGGASETQY
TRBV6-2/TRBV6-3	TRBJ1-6	ASSWDMSSYNSPLH